The rows below give T cell receptor beta chains drawn from one sample of a study of T cell changes during pregnancy in multiple sclerosis. Generated by immunoSEQ multiplex PCR, the TCRdb table keeps only in-frame clones and is missing some. The sample yields about 110,000 clones, under 95% seen once. Sequencing used peripheral blood, obtained before pregnancy. These receptors were collected from a female donor with multiple sclerosis, enrolled in a pregnancy study. Both conserved end residues are part of each CDR3. The order of the fields is D gene, V gene, CDR3 protein. A D gene is named only where the DNA matches it firmly.

NA,TRBV10-3,CAISDGTTTNEKLFF
NA,TRBV4-1,CASSQVGISGIQETQYF
NA,TRBV7-9,CASTLSDQSQGDGYTF
NA,TRBV19,CASSIEFRGGSYTF
TRBD2,TRBV6-4,CASSDSSGGADEQFF
NA,TRBV10-2,CASSERTRGNTEAFF
TRBD2,TRBV28,CASSPAGGFGELFF
NA,TRBV6-1,CASSEYRANTEAFF
NA,TRBV19,CASSDDRLQETQYF
TRBD2,TRBV27,CASISGGSGGANTGELFF
NA,TRBV14,CASSQGTWLVAGGELFF
TRBD1,TRBV6-1,CASTKPDRAMPLHF
NA,TRBV10-1,CASRPAYNSPLHF
TRBD1,TRBV7-9,CASSLRDRGETQYF
TRBD1,TRBV27,CASSMDRYLVYTIYF
NA,TRBV5-5,CASRFLRENEQYF
TRBD1,TRBV5-1,CASSTGGQGSGYTF
TRBD2,TRBV28,CASRSLAGGPNTQYF
NA,TRBV14,CASSQLLLDTQYF
NA,TRBV7-3,CASSPRRSSYEQYF
NA,TRBV30,CAWSPGSRHEQYF
NA,TRBV5-4,CASSLPRGTGELFF